Below, 16 T cell receptor beta chains from the same sample are listed, as sequenced in a study of T cells after yellow fever vaccination (dated by TCRdb to the late 2010s). Libraries were built with 5' RACE. Sequencer: Illumina HiSeq 2500. TCRdb reworked the public reads: Q25 trimming with fastp, MiXCR clone assembly, productive beta chains retained. Rows are combined by CDR3 protein, so each entry shows the most common genes and DNA. Present in this sample are about 500,000 distinct CDR3 sequences, around a sixth of which were seen just once. The ten largest clonotypes hold 15% to 20% of the sample. The treatment or condition label corresponds to: live attenuated yellow fever vaccine strain. Material: PBMCs, obtained roughly 5 days after the first yellow fever vaccination. The receptors come from a man aged 18-30 years who received the YFV17D yellow fever vaccine.

This clonotype was seen a few times. The rearrangement joins TRBV24-1 to TRBJ1-2; TRBD1 is a possible D gene (5 bases). The length of the CDR3 is 14 residues. The V gene's germline CDR1 is KGHDR and CDR2 SFDVKD. V was pared by 3 bases and J by 4 bases, with 11 bases between. DNA of the CDR3: TGTGCCACCAGTGATCCACAGGACTCCTATGGCTACACCTTC. Translated: CATSDPQDSYGYTF.

The chain recombines TRBV29-1 with TRBJ1-2; D unresolved. V lost 4 bases and J lost 3, with 6 bases in between. This CDR3 is 11 amino acids long. Germline values: CDR1 SQVTM, CDR2 ANQGSEA. DNA of the CDR3: TGCAGCGTTGGACCCGACTATGGCTACACCTTC. As protein: CSVGPDYGYTF.

This clonotype appeared a few times. The rearrangement joins TRBV5-1 to TRBJ2-3; D unclear. Germline CDR1 is SGHRS and CDR2 is YFSETQ. The CDR3 spans 14 residues. Trimming pared 3 bases from V and 2 bases from J, leaving 10 bases between. The CDR3 reads CASSSRTDTDTQYF. The CDR3 nucleotides are TGCGCCAGCAGCTCGAGGACCGACACAGATACGCAGTATTTT.

The sample holds a few counts of this clonotype. The chain employs TRBV14 and TRBJ2-1; D might be TRBD1 (5 bases). CDR3 size: 12 residues. Trimming pared 0 bases from V and 15 bases from J, leaving 12 bases between. CDR1 is SGHDN, CDR2 FVKESK, per germline. DNA of the CDR3: TGTGCCAGCAGCCAAGATCCAGGGCAACGGTTCTTC. This sequence encodes CASSQDPGQRFF.

This clonotype was detected only a few times. The chain combines TRBV6-2 or TRBV6-3 with TRBJ2-5; 9 nucleotides line up with TRBD2. The CDR3 is 16 amino acids. Unmatched junction bases numbered 12, after V lost 5 bases and J lost 5 bases. Germline CDR1 and CDR2: MNHEY and SVGEGT. CDR3: CASSPPMRGGVETQYF. DNA for the CDR3: TGTGCCAGCAGTCCCCCCATGCGGGGGGGGGTTGAGACCCAGTACTTC.

This clonotype was detected a few times. The gene calls are TRBV7-2 and TRBJ2-5; D uncertain. Germline V lookup: CDR1 SGHTA, CDR2 FQGNSA. This CDR3 comprises 12 residues. Trimming took 5 bases from V and 5 from J, leaving 9 bases between them. The CDR3 loop is CASSPTRETQYF. The CDR3, as DNA: TGTGCCAGCAGCCCCACCCGGGAGACCCAGTACTTC.

The chain has TRBV7-2 and TRBJ1-1; D gene uncertain. Germline CDR1 SGHTA, CDR2 FQGNSA. The CDR3 runs 14 residues. V shed 3 bases and J shed 1 base, with 9 bases lying between them. As DNA, the CDR3 is TGTGCCAGCAGCTTTTTGTCAGGGAACACTGAAGCTTTCTTT. Translating it yields CASSFLSGNTEAFF.

The table lists this clonotype with a few counts. The V gene is TRBV28, the J gene TRBJ1-2; D may be TRBD1 (5 bases). The CDR3 is made up of 13 amino acids. The germline V and J ends were trimmed by 11 bases and 2 bases, with 15 bases remaining between them. Germline loops: CDR1 MDHEN, CDR2 SYDVKM. The CDR3 DNA reads as TGTGCCGCAGAGAGGGGCGGCAACTATGGCTACACCTTC. It yields the protein CAAERGGNYGYTF.

The chain joins TRBV7-2 to TRBJ2-1; D is ambiguous. CDR1 and CDR2 (germline): SGHTA, FQGNSA. The CDR3 has 13 amino acids. V was trimmed by 5 bases and J by 7 bases, leaving 12 bases between them. CDR3 in amino acids: CASSEQRLNEQFF. Written as DNA, the CDR3 is TGTGCCAGCAGCGAACAGCGACTTAATGAGCAGTTCTTC.

The rearrangement uses TRBV28 and TRBJ2-3; 14 bases are a match to TRBD2. V gave up 5 bases and J gave up 6 bases; unmatched junction bases: 7. CDR3 length: 16 residues. Germline V gene lookup returns CDR1 MDHEN and CDR2 SYDVKM. CDR3 sequence reads: CASSERLAGGPDTQYF. For the CDR3, the DNA is TGTGCCAGCAGTGAGCGACTAGCGGGGGGGCCGGATACGCAGTATTTT.

The chain couples TRBV3-1 to TRBJ1-6; 7 bases are shared with TRBD1. With 8 bases clipped from V and 2 bases from J, the junction kept 3 bases outside the gene matches. Germline CDR1 is LGHDT and CDR2 is YNNKEL (reference sequence). CDR3 length: 14 residues. The CDR3 DNA reads as TGTGCCAGCGCGGGGACAGCCTATAATTCACCCCTCCACTTT. Protein product: CASAGTAYNSPLHF.

The chain combines TRBV6-1 with TRBJ2-1; 7 bases match TRBD1. The CDR3 length is 15 residues. The trim removed 7 bases at V and 3 bases at J, leaving 9 bases unmatched. Germline lookup yields CDR1 MNHNS and CDR2 SASEGT. The CDR3 nucleotides read TGTGCCAGCATCGGTCCAGGGGGAAACTACAATGAGCAGTTCTTC. Its protein product is CASIGPGGNYNEQFF.

The chain combines TRBV2 with TRBJ2-5, with 7 bases lining up with TRBD1. The germline CDR1 and CDR2 sequences are SNHLY and FYNNEI. The CDR3 loop spans 13 amino acids. V gave up 6 bases and J gave up 2 bases; unmatched junction bases: 3. CDR3 residues: CASRGDRQETQYF. The CDR3 nucleotides read TGTGCCAGCAGGGGGGACAGACAAGAGACCCAGTACTTC.

V gene TRBV6-5 combines with J gene TRBJ2-5; D may be TRBD1 or TRBD2 (5 bases each). The CDR3 has 16 residues. Deletions cut 3 bases from V and 5 bases from J, with 19 bases between. Germline V lookup: CDR1 MNHEY, CDR2 SVGAGI. As DNA, the CDR3 is TGTGCCAGCAGTTATTCCGGGACCCAGAGAATGGAGACCCAGTACTTC. Its translation: CASSYSGTQRMETQYF.

The V call is TRBV4-3, the J call TRBJ2-3, with D maybe TRBD2 (5 bases). The V gene's germline CDR1 is LGHNA and CDR2 YSLEER. V was cut by 4 bases and J by 5 bases, with 10 bases left in between. CDR3 length equals 13 residues. CDR3 protein: CASSRAEGDTQYF. CDR3 in DNA: TGCGCCAGCAGCCGAGCCGAGGGAGATACGCAGTATTTT.

The chain combines TRBV11-2 with TRBJ2-7, with TRBD1 identical over 7 bases. CDR1 and CDR2 from the germline V gene are SGHAT and FQNNGV. CDR3 length: 14 amino acids. V was pared by 6 bases and J by 2 bases, with 7 bases of the junction left unmatched. Here the CDR3 reads CASSLTGDTYEQYV. Here the CDR3 DNA reads TGTGCCAGCAGTCTTACAGGGGATACCTACGAGCAGTACGTC.